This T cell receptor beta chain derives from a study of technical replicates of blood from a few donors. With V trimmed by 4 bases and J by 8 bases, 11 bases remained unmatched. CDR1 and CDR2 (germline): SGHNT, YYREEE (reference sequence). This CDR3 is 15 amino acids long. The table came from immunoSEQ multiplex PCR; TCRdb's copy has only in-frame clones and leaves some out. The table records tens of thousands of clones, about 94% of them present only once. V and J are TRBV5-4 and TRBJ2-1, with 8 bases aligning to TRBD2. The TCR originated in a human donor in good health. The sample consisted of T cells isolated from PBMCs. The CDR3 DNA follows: TGTGCCAGCAGCCCATTAGCGGGAACTAGGGATGAGCAGTTCTTC. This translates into CASSPLAGTRDEQFF.